The next 24 T cell receptor beta chains were all read from a single sample in a study of shared clonotypes between healthy human individuals. Profiled with immunoSEQ multiplex PCR; TCRdb holds only in-frame clones, not every one. Of 2 million to 2.5 million clones in the sample, over 85% were seen once. Sequenced sample: naive CD4+ T cells sorted from blood. As to subset: CD45RA+ positively selected. These receptors were obtained from a man aged 18 to 30 in good health.

The chain employs TRBV30 and TRBJ2-7; weak D call: TRBD1 (6 bases). V was clipped by 3 bases and J by 0 bases, with 12 bases between them. This CDR3 region has 14 residues. The germline V gene has CDR1 GTSNPN and CDR2 SVGIG (reference sequence). Here the CDR3 reads CAWSQGRGSYEQYF. CDR3 DNA: TGTGCCTGGAGCCAGGGCAGGGGCTCCTACGAGCAGTACTTC.

The chain recombines TRBV7-2 with TRBJ1-1; D call uncertain. Germline V gives CDR1 SGHTA, CDR2 FQGNSA. This CDR3 comprises 14 residues. The V gene lost 1 base and the J gene lost 1 base, with 7 bases spanning the gap. Here the CDR3 DNA reads TGTGCCAGCAGCTTAGTGGCGAAGAACACTGAAGCTTTCTTT. This codes for CASSLVAKNTEAFF.

The V call is TRBV18, the J call TRBJ2-7; 7 nucleotides align to TRBD1. V lost 3 bases and J lost 2; bases outside the gene matches: 7. Germline V gene data show CDR1 as KGHSH and CDR2 as LQKENI. The CDR3 sequence is 15 residues long. CDR3 sequence reads: CASSPYPGQTYEQYF. CDR3 bases: TGTGCCAGCTCACCGTATCCGGGACAGACCTACGAGCAGTACTTC.

This chain uses TRBV5-5 with TRBJ1-6; tentative D call: TRBD1 (6 bases). CDR3 length equals 17 residues. Looked up from germline, CDR1 is SGHKS and CDR2 is YYEKEE (reference sequence). The ends were cut back, 1 base at V and 5 bases at J, with 16 bases in the middle. DNA of the CDR3: TGTGCCAGCAGCTTGTTTGCCGGGGGCCAAAATAATTCACCCCTCCACTTT. Translated: CASSLFAGGQNNSPLHF.

In this sample, this clone turned up a few times. CDR3 bases: TGTGCCATCAGCGTGGGGACAAGCGGAGGCTACACCTTC. Its translation: CAISVGTSGGYTF. The gene calls are TRBV10-3 and TRBJ1-2; TRBD1 might be the D (6 bases). Germline V CDR1 and CDR2: ENHRY, SYGVKD. The ends were cut back, 6 bases at V and 8 bases at J, with 16 bases in the middle. The CDR3 totals 13 residues.

In regard to this clone: This same CDR3 is encoded by further DNA sequences in the sample. The rearrangement joins TRBV18 to TRBJ2-3, with 10 nucleotides matching TRBD2. The J segment lost 3 bases and the V segment lost 3 bases, leaving 3 bases of the junction unmatched. Germline V lookup: CDR1 KGHSH, CDR2 LQKENI. CDR3 size: 15 residues. The CDR3 here is CASSPLTSGTDTQYF. The CDR3 nucleotides read TGTGCCAGCTCACCCTTGACTAGCGGGACAGATACGCAGTATTTT.

The rearrangement uses TRBV28 and TRBJ1-1; D ambiguous. CDR1 and CDR2 from the germline V gene are MDHEN and SYDVKM. This CDR3 has 15 amino acids. The V gene lost 4 bases and the J gene lost 0 bases, with 12 bases spanning the gap. CDR3: CASSWGGIMNTEAFF. The CDR3 coding sequence is TGTGCCAGCAGTTGGGGTGGGATCATGAACACTGAAGCTTTCTTT. Variable domain in full (rest from reference TRBV28 and TRBJ1-1): DVKVTQSSRYLVKRTGEKVFLECVQDMDHENMFWYRQDPGLGLRLIYFSYDVKMKEKGDIPEGYSVSREKKERFSLILESASTNQTSMYLCASSWGGIMNTEAFFGQGTRLTVV.

The J gene is TRBJ2-1, the V gene TRBV21-1; TRBD1 reflects the table's D call only, with no check against the DNA. TRBV21-1 is shown as a pseudogene. The CDR3 has 15 residues. The CDR3 region has the DNA TGTGCCAGCAGCTCCCGGGACAGGGCGCGGAATGAGCAGTTCTTC. Translated, it gives CASSSRDRARNEQFF.

The chain has TRBV15 and TRBJ1-1, with a weak D call TRBD1 (5 bases). Germline CDR1 reads LNHNV; CDR2 reads YYDKDF (reference sequence). The CDR3 contains 16 residues. With 1 base removed from V and 1 base from J, the gap between germline ends came to 13 bases. The CDR3 region is CATSRGWGGGNTEAFF. The CDR3 bases are TGTGCCACCAGCAGAGGTTGGGGCGGGGGGAACACTGAAGCTTTCTTT.

In regard to this clone: At one boundary the junction diverges from the germline segment, which might be a read error. The genes are TRBV7-7 and TRBJ2-7; unclear D gene. CDR3 size: 13 residues. The germline V gene encodes CDR1 SSHAT and CDR2 FNYEAQ (reference sequence). The chain's CDR3 is CASSLHPRGEQYF. CDR3 sequence (DNA): TGTGCTAGCAGTCTTCATCCTAGAGGCGAGCAGTACTTC. The variable domain in full, completed from reference TRBV7-7 and TRBJ2-7, reads GAGVSQSPRYKVTKRGQDVTLRCDPISSHATLYWYQQALGQGPEFLTYFNYEAQPDKSGLPSDRFSAERPEGSISTLTIQRTEQRDSAMYRCASSLHPRGEQYFGPGTRLTVT.

V gene TRBV1 combines with J gene TRBJ2-1; TRBD2 is taken as the D call from the table, unchecked against the DNA. TRBV1 is labeled a pseudogene. CDR3 length equals 16 residues. CDR3 sequence (DNA): TGCACCAGCAGCCAAGTTCGGGAGGAACCATACAATGAGCAGTTCTTC. Encoded protein: CTSSQVREEPYNEQFF.

Details on this clone: Other DNA sequences in this specimen translate into the identical CDR3. J is TRBJ2-5 and V is TRBV28; D may be TRBD1 or TRBD2 (5 bases each). Germline V gene data show CDR1 as MDHEN and CDR2 as SYDVKM. This CDR3 contains 13 residues. With 2 bases removed from V and 2 bases from J, the gap between germline ends came to 6 bases. The CDR3 DNA is TGTGCCAGCAGTTTAGGGGGACAAGAGACCCAGTACTTC. Translation: CASSLGGQETQYF.

V is TRBV5-1 and J is TRBJ2-5; TRBD2 might be the D (6 bases). The ends were cut back, 4 bases at V and 5 bases at J, with 18 bases in the middle. The CDR3 is made up of 15 amino acids. Germline V gene lookup returns CDR1 SGHRS and CDR2 YFSETQ. The CDR3 region has the DNA TGCGCCAGCAGCCACGCGGAGGGAGGAGTTGAGACCCAGTACTTC. Protein product: CASSHAEGGVETQYF. The variable domain in full, with the rest retrieved from reference TRBV5-1 and TRBJ2-5, is KAGVTQTPRYLIKTRGQQVTLSCSPISGHRSVSWYQQTPGQGLQFLFEYFSETQRNKGNFPGRFSGRQFSNSRSEMNVSTLELGDSALYLCASSHAEGGVETQYFGPGTRLLVL.

V gene TRBV5-5 combines with J gene TRBJ1-2; 7 nucleotides match TRBD1. CDR3 length equals 17 residues. The V gene's germline CDR1 is SGHKS and CDR2 YYEKEE (reference sequence). The V and J ends lost 0 bases and 5 bases, in that order; junction bases with no gene match: 13. The chain's CDR3 is CASSLGPQTGDLYGYTF. The CDR3 DNA reads TGTGCCAGCAGCTTGGGCCCCCAAACAGGGGACCTTTATGGCTACACCTTC. Supplemented by reference TRBV5-5 and TRBJ1-2, the full variable domain reads DAGVTQSPTHLIKTRGQQVTLRCSPISGHKSVSWYQQVLGQGPQFIFQYYEKEERGRGNFPDRFSARQFPNYSSELNVNALLLGDSALYLCASSLGPQTGDLYGYTFGSGTRLTVV.

The chain joins TRBV7-9 to TRBJ2-4; D might be TRBD1 (6 bases). The CDR3 has 16 residues. Germline CDR1 SEHNR, CDR2 FQNEAQ (reference sequence). Trimming left V 2 bases short and J 0 bases short, with 11 bases between. Written as DNA, the CDR3 is TGTGCCAGCAGCTTAAACAGGGAACTAGCCAAAAACATTCAGTACTTC. Translated: CASSLNRELAKNIQYF. Drawing the rest from reference TRBV7-9 and TRBJ2-4, the complete variable domain is DTGVSQNPRHKITKRGQNVTFRCDPISEHNRLYWYRQTLGQGPEFLTYFQNEAQLEKSRLLSDRFSAERPKGSFSTLEIQRTEQGDSAMYLCASSLNRELAKNIQYFGAGTRLSVL.

The chain recombines TRBV6-6 with TRBJ2-7, with 8 bases aligning to TRBD2. CDR1 and CDR2 from the germline V gene are MNHNY and SVGAGI (reference sequence). CDR3 length: 13 residues. V trimming: 6 bases; J trimming: 4 bases; junction bases outside the gene matches: 5. Here the CDR3 DNA reads TGTGCCAGCAGAAGCGGGAGTTGGTACGAGCAGTACTTC. Its protein is CASRSGSWYEQYF.

The V and J genes are TRBV5-1 and TRBJ2-7, with TRBD1 matching 7 bases. J lost 2 bases, V lost 5 bases, and 7 bases had no gene match. Looked up from germline, CDR1 is SGHRS and CDR2 is YFSETQ. The CDR3 length is 14 residues. The CDR3 region has the DNA TGCGCCAGCAGTTGGGACAGAGCCCCCTACGAGCAGTACTTC. It translates to CASSWDRAPYEQYF.

Concerning this clone: This sample includes further DNA sequences coding for the same CDR3. This chain links TRBV11-2 with TRBJ1-5; D is ambiguous. Germline CDR1 reads SGHAT; CDR2 reads FQNNGV. The CDR3 sequence is 13 residues long. Trimming pared 0 bases from V and 5 bases from J, leaving 5 bases between. In DNA form, the CDR3 reads TGTGCCAGCAGCTTAGATCGGGATCAGCCCCAGCATTTT. It yields the protein CASSLDRDQPQHF.

The gene calls are TRBV30 and TRBJ2-1; no reliable D call. This CDR3 has 14 residues. Trimming left V 0 bases short and J 8 bases short, with 14 bases between. Germline assignment: CDR1 GTSNPN and CDR2 SVGIG (reference sequence). CDR3 residues: CAWSVLLESDEQFF. The DNA of the CDR3 is TGTGCCTGGAGTGTCCTTCTAGAGAGTGATGAGCAGTTCTTC.

V usage is TRBV19 and J usage is TRBJ1-5; D is unclear. Germline CDR1 and CDR2: LNHDA and SQIVND (reference sequence). The CDR3 length is 14 residues. Trimming left V 3 bases short and J 0 bases short, with 6 bases between. CDR3 protein: CASSISDSNQPQHF. In nucleotides, the CDR3 is TGTGCCAGTAGTATCTCTGATAGCAATCAGCCCCAGCATTTT.

The V gene is TRBV30, the J gene TRBJ1-4, with D unresolved. Trimming pared 2 bases from V and 7 bases from J, leaving 11 bases between. The CDR3 totals 13 residues. Germline V gene sequence: CDR1 GTSNPN, CDR2 SVGIG (reference sequence). CDR3 sequence (DNA): TGTGCCTGGAGTCGCGGGGAGGGTGAAAAACTGTTTTTT. It specifies CAWSRGEGEKLFF.

A remark on this clone: This specimen includes other DNA sequences encoding the same CDR3. The J gene is TRBJ1-3, the V gene TRBV5-1; 7 bases line up with TRBD1. CDR1 is SGHRS, CDR2 YFSETQ, per germline. The CDR3 is made up of 16 amino acids. With 4 bases clipped from V and 0 bases from J, the junction kept 7 bases outside the gene matches. CDR3 coding DNA: TGCGCCAGCAGCCTCGCAGGGGGAGGCTCTGGAAACACCATATATTTT. It is translated as CASSLAGGGSGNTIYF.

The rearrangement links TRBV7-9 to TRBJ1-5; perhaps TRBD1 as D (5 bases). Germline assignment: CDR1 SEHNR and CDR2 FQNEAQ (reference sequence). V lost 1 base, J lost 2 bases, and 12 bases lay in between. The CDR3 covers 16 residues. This CDR3 is CASSLGDGGGNQPQHF. The CDR3 DNA reads TGTGCCAGCAGCTTAGGGGACGGAGGGGGCAATCAGCCCCAGCATTTT.

The chain joins TRBV6-1 to TRBJ2-1; D possibly corresponds to TRBD2 (6 bases). CDR1 MNHNS and CDR2 SASEGT come from the germline V gene. Trimming stripped 6 bases from V and 8 bases from J, with 17 bases between. The CDR3 covers 14 residues. The CDR3 bases are TGTGCCAGCAGCGGTACAAATAGCGGCTATGAGCAGTTCTTC. Translating gives CASSGTNSGYEQFF.